This TCR beta chain was documented in a study of T cells in localized non-small cell lung cancer. Points from the study as a whole: Peak T cell clonality was found in uninvolved adjacent lung, exceeding tumor.

Profiling relied on immunoSEQ multiplex PCR, and the TCRdb table lists in-frame clones only, not all of them. The profile shows about 33,000 clones, about 92% of them singletons. Germline CDR1 reads LGHNT; CDR2 reads FRNRAP. The CDR3 length is 15 residues. As concerns this clone: Its antigen remains unknown.

The receptor was isolated from a female donor at least 60 years old with stage I lung adenocarcinoma. The starting material was peripheral blood, obtained before any cancer treatment. V is TRBV12-5 and J is TRBJ2-5; 8 bases match TRBD1. The DNA end favors TRBJ2-7, so the J call may be wrong. CDR3 bases: TGTGCTAGTGGTTTTGTCCGGGACAGGTCCTACGAGCAGTACTTC. This codes for CASGFVRDRSYEQYF.